The rows below give T cell receptor beta chains drawn from one sample of a study of cytomegalovirus exposure and HLA in healthy donors. Assay: immunoSEQ multiplex PCR; the TCRdb copy retains only in-frame clones and omits some. The sample consists of hundreds of thousands of clones, 82% of them appearing once. The sample consisted of PBMCs. Every receptor here comes from a man aged 35 to 55 in good health and CMV-seropositive. The CDR3 runs from the conserved cysteine through the conserved F or W. A D gene is named only where the DNA matches it firmly. Some rows mark clone size as missing; the rest say once, few, many or name a class of expanded clone.

NA,NA,14,TRBV6-1,TRBJ1-2,CASALDSLNYGYTF,TGTGCCAGCGCCTTGGACAGCCTTAACTATGGCTACACCTTC
once,TRBD1,15,TRBV4-1,TRBJ1-5,CASSRGQGRNQPQHF,TGCGCCAGCAGCCGTGGACAGGGGCGCAATCAGCCCCAGCATTTT
few,NA,14,TRBV6-1,TRBJ2-5,CASSDRQGLETQYF,TGTGCCAGCAGTGACCGCCAGGGTCTGGAGACCCAGTACTTC
NA,NA,17,TRBV5-4,TRBJ2-1,CASSLLAIADVDNEQFF,TGTGCCAGCAGCTTACTCGCGATAGCGGACGTTGACAATGAGCAGTTCTTC
NA,NA,15,TRBV6-6,TRBJ2-3,CASSYSVGNGDTQYF,TGTGCCAGCAGTTACTCGGTCGGGAATGGCGATACGCAGTATTTT
NA,NA,15,TRBV6-4,TRBJ1-5,CASSAEGGGNQPQHF,TGTGCCAGCAGCGCGGAAGGGGGTGGAAATCAGCCCCAGCATTTT
NA,TRBD2,21,TRBV9,TRBJ2-1,CASSGEGIMASGRGSYNEQFF,TGTGCCAGCAGCGGAGAGGGGATCATGGCTAGCGGGAGGGGCTCCTACAATGAGCAGTTCTTC
NA,NA,14,TRBV9,TRBJ1-2,CASSVAAGKGGYTF,TGTGCCAGCAGCGTAGCGGCGGGGAAGGGTGGCTACACCTTC
NA,NA,13,TRBV11-3,TRBJ1-5,CASSPDTNQPQHF,TGTGCCAGCAGCCCAGACACAAATCAGCCCCAGCATTTT
NA,NA,15,TRBV15,TRBJ2-1,CATSRESKAYNEQFF,TGTGCCACCAGCAGGGAGAGTAAGGCTTACAATGAGCAGTTCTTC
once,TRBD1,16,TRBV19,TRBJ1-1,CASSNGTGWRITEAFF,TGTGCCAGTAGTAACGGGACAGGGTGGCGGATCACTGAAGCTTTCTTT
NA,NA,15,TRBV6-5,TRBJ1-5,CASSYSWSGNQPQHF,TGTGCCAGCAGTTACTCGTGGTCAGGGAATCAGCCCCAGCATTTT
NA,TRBD1,15,TRBV5-4,TRBJ1-1,CASSVDRGRGTEAFF,TGTGCCAGCAGCGTTGACAGGGGGCGAGGCACTGAAGCTTTCTTT
NA,NA,14,TRBV5-1,TRBJ2-7,CASSPDTSSYEQYF,TGCGCCAGCAGCCCAGACACGAGCTCCTACGAGCAGTACTTC
NA,NA,15,TRBV7-9,TRBJ1-6,CASSLVSGYNSPLHF,TGTGCCAGCAGCTTAGTTTCGGGGTACAATTCACCCCTCCACTTT
few,NA,15,TRBV9,TRBJ2-3,CASAPNSIITDTQYF,TGTGCCAGCGCCCCGAACTCTATCATCACAGATACGCAGTATTTT
few,TRBD2,17,TRBV5-1,TRBJ2-1,CASSSMTSATQGNEQFF,TGCGCCAGCAGCTCGATGACTAGCGCGACCCAGGGCAATGAGCAGTTCTTC
NA,NA,11,TRBV2,TRBJ1-2,CASQGIYGYTF,TGTGCCAGCCAGGGTATCTATGGCTACACCTTC
once,NA,15,TRBV18,TRBJ1-1,CASSASGSMNTEAFF,TGTGCCAGCTCAGCTTCAGGCTCGATGAACACTGAAGCTTTCTTT
NA,NA,12,TRBV5-1,TRBJ2-7,CASRADYYEQYF,TGCGCCAGCAGGGCGGACTACTACGAGCAGTACTTC
NA,NA,19,TRBV11-2,TRBJ1-4,CASSLDAGQGTRFDEKLFF,TGTGCCAGCAGCTTAGATGCGGGGCAGGGCACGAGGTTTGATGAAAAACTGTTTTTT
once,TRBD1,16,TRBV18,TRBJ2-5,CASSPRGTGGQETQYF,TGTGCCAGCTCACCTCGGGGGACAGGGGGCCAAGAGACCCAGTACTTC
NA,TRBD1,15,TRBV6-5,TRBJ1-5,CASRSDRADNQPQHF,TGTGCCAGCAGATCCGACAGGGCTGACAATCAGCCCCAGCATTTT
once,NA,13,TRBV27,TRBJ1-5,CASSFRVDQPQHF,TGTGCCAGCAGCTTCAGGGTGGATCAGCCCCAGCATTTT
NA,NA,14,TRBV7-6,TRBJ2-1,CASSSTGLSNEQFF,TGTGCCAGCAGCTCCACAGGGTTGAGCAATGAGCAGTTCTTC
NA,TRBD1,14,TRBV6-6,TRBJ1-2,CASSRQGRNYGYTF,TGTGCCAGCAGTCGACAGGGCCGCAACTATGGCTACACCTTC
NA,TRBD2,14,TRBV7-9,TRBJ2-1,CASSSLAGRGEQFF,TGTGCCAGCAGCTCGTTAGCGGGACGTGGGGAGCAGTTCTTC
NA,NA,18,TRBV18,TRBJ2-2,CASSPRGGSGANTGELFF,TGTGCCAGCTCACCAAGAGGTGGTAGCGGAGCGAACACCGGGGAGCTGTTTTTT
few,TRBD1,15,TRBV4-1,TRBJ1-2,CASSQRTGEDYGYTF,TGCGCCAGCAGCCAGAGGACAGGGGAGGACTATGGCTACACCTTC
NA,TRBD1,14,TRBV10-3,TRBJ1-1,CAIAWGQTNTEAFF,TGTGCCATCGCCTGGGGACAGACTAACACTGAAGCTTTCTTT
NA,NA,11,TRBV19,TRBJ2-1,CASSAGNEQFF,TGTGCCAGTAGTGCAGGGAATGAGCAGTTCTTC
NA,NA,15,TRBV4-1,TRBJ1-1,CASSQDGTDSTEAFF,TGCGCCAGCAGCCAAGATGGCACCGACTCCACTGAAGCTTTCTTT
NA,NA,14,TRBV6-1,TRBJ1-5,CASSEQGRDQPQHF,TGTGCCAGCAGTGAACAGGGGAGGGATCAGCCCCAGCATTTT
NA,TRBD2,14,TRBV7-3,TRBJ2-3,CASSLGTSGDTQYF,TGTGCCAGCAGCTTAGGGACTAGCGGAGATACGCAGTATTTT
NA,TRBD1,16,TRBV5-4,TRBJ1-3,CASSLGGQISGNTIYF,TGTGCCAGCAGCTTGGGGGGACAGATCTCTGGAAACACCATATATTTT
NA,TRBD1,14,TRBV29-1,TRBJ1-2,CSVPDRGQGYGYTF,TGCAGCGTCCCGGACAGGGGGCAGGGCTATGGCTACACCTTC
once,TRBD1,15,TRBV18,TRBJ2-7,CASSHGQTGSYEQYF,TGTGCCAGCTCACACGGCCAGACAGGGTCCTACGAGCAGTACTTC
once,TRBD2,17,TRBV4-2,TRBJ2-2,CASSQDEIAGAGGELFF,TGTGCCAGCAGCCAAGATGAGATAGCGGGAGCAGGCGGGGAGCTGTTTTTT
few,NA,14,TRBV18,TRBJ1-5,CASSPRVDNQPQHF,TGTGCCAGCTCACCGCGAGTCGACAATCAGCCCCAGCATTTT
once,TRBD2,14,TRBV27,TRBJ2-1,CASSWLAGYNEQFF,TGTGCCAGCAGTTGGCTAGCGGGGTACAATGAGCAGTTCTTC
NA,TRBD1,14,TRBV6-1,TRBJ1-1,CASSAGQGGTEAFF,TGTGCCAGCAGTGCAGGACAGGGCGGCACTGAAGCTTTCTTT
NA,NA,15,TRBV9,TRBJ2-7,CASSVVGAIRYEQYF,TGTGCCAGCAGCGTAGTAGGGGCTATTAGGTACGAGCAGTACTTC
NA,NA,13,TRBV6-1,TRBJ2-3,CASSEEGTDTQYF,TGTGCCAGCAGTGAGGAGGGCACAGATACGCAGTATTTT
NA,NA,13,TRBV2,TRBJ1-3,CASSRGRGYTIYF,TGTGCCAGCTCAAGGGGCAGAGGATACACCATATATTTT